This T cell receptor beta chain was recorded in a study of technical replicates of blood from a few donors. The protocol was immunoSEQ multiplex PCR, while the TCRdb copy is restricted to in-frame clones and leaves out a portion. The table includes 75,000 to 95,000 clones, roughly 94% detected once. Sequencing was performed on T cells isolated from PBMCs. This sequence was found in a human donor in good health.

The CDR3 DNA reads as TGCGCCAGCGGCCGGACAGGTGAAAAACTGTTTTTT. Amino acid sequence: CASGRTGEKLFF. The chain recombines TRBV5-1 with TRBJ1-4, with 7 positions matching TRBD1. This CDR3 is 12 amino acids long. Germline V gives CDR1 SGHRS, CDR2 YFSETQ. The junction had 4 bases not matched to a gene; V was cut back by 7 bases and J by 7 bases.